Listed here are 10 T cell receptor beta chains from one sample, sequenced in a study of T cells after yellow fever vaccination. MiXCR, run by TCRdb on the 5' RACE reads, gives a single entry per CDR3 protein. The sample has about 510,000 distinct CDR3 sequences, 21% seen once. Specimen: PBMCs, collected more than 20 days after the first yellow fever vaccination. The source of these receptors is a man younger than 30 who received the YFV17D yellow fever vaccine.

This clonotype has only a few counts. In DNA, the CDR3 is TGTGCCAGCAGTACAGGGACAACTAATGAAAAACTGTTTTTT. Its protein product is CASSTGTTNEKLFF. The genes are TRBV27 and TRBJ1-4; D may be TRBD1 (6 bases). Between the trimmed V and J ends, which lost 5 bases and 0 bases, there was a span of 7 bases. Per germline, CDR1 MNHEY and CDR2 SMNVEV (reference sequence). CDR3 length: 14 amino acids.

At least ten counts were recorded for this clonotype. This chain links TRBV4-2 with TRBJ2-4, with TRBD2 matching 8 bases. From germline, CDR1 is LGHNA and CDR2 YNFKEQ. The CDR3 sequence is 16 residues long. Trimming removed 4 bases from V and 1 base from J; junction bases left unmatched: 6. CDR3 sequence: CASSLGSGGAKNIQYF. The CDR3 nucleotides are TGTGCCAGCAGCCTTGGGAGCGGGGGTGCCAAAAACATTCAGTACTTC.

On this clonotype itself: The junction shows a germline mismatch at one end, possibly a read error. This chain connects TRBV9 to TRBJ2-1; D might be TRBD1 (5 bases). From germline, CDR1 is SGDLS and CDR2 YYNGEE. The CDR3 has 15 residues. CDR3 sequence (DNA): TGTGCCAGCAGCGTACAGGGCCTTTCCTCCAATGAGCAGTTCTTC. Its protein is CASSVQGLSSNEQFF.

This clonotype was detected a few times. The rearrangement uses TRBV6-5 and TRBJ1-6, with D possibly matching TRBD1 (6 bases). The V and J ends lost 5 bases and 0 bases respectively, with 17 bases between them. CDR3 length: 18 residues. Germline V gives CDR1 MNHEY, CDR2 SVGAGI. The CDR3 is CASSRAVTGSSYNSPLHF. In nucleotides, the CDR3 is TGTGCCAGCAGTCGCGCCGTAACAGGGTCCTCCTATAATTCACCCCTCCACTTT.

The table lists this clonotype with a few counts. The V and J genes are TRBV5-1 and TRBJ2-3; D might be TRBD1 or TRBD2, each matching 5 bases. Between the trimmed V and J ends, which lost 6 bases and 1 base, there was a span of 15 bases. The CDR3 has 15 amino acids. CDR1 is SGHRS, CDR2 YFSETQ, per germline. This CDR3 is CASNPRGSGTDTQYF. The CDR3 DNA sequence: TGCGCCAGCAACCCGAGGGGATCTGGCACAGATACGCAGTATTTT.

This clonotype was counted a few times. The chain uses TRBV7-2 and TRBJ2-4, with TRBD1 matching 7 bases. The V and J ends lost 5 bases and 13 bases, in that order; junction bases with no gene match: 11. In germline, CDR1 is SGHTA, CDR2 FQGNSA. The CDR3 is 13 residues long. CDR3 bases: TGTGCCAGCAGCCTCCCCGGGACAGCGGAACAGTACTTC. Translating gives CASSLPGTAEQYF.

V is TRBV15 and J is TRBJ2-2; tentatively, D is TRBD1 (6 bases). The germline V and J ends were trimmed by 8 bases and 1 base, with 11 bases remaining between them. Germline assignment: CDR1 LNHNV and CDR2 YYDKDF (reference sequence). This CDR3 spans 14 amino acids. The DNA of the CDR3 is TGTGCCACCCACCCGGGACAGAACACCGGGGAGCTGTTTTTT. Its protein product is CATHPGQNTGELFF.

The rearrangement uses TRBV4-3 and TRBJ1-2; D uncertain. The V and J ends lost 6 bases and 5 bases respectively, with 19 bases between them. The length of the CDR3 is 15 residues. The germline V gene has CDR1 LGHNA and CDR2 YSLEER. CDR3: CASRGQVAGDYGYTF. The CDR3 region has the DNA TGCGCCAGCAGGGGCCAGGTGGCAGGAGATTATGGCTACACCTTC.

CDR3 DNA sequence: TGCGCCAGCAGCTTGGTGCAGGGAGGTAAAGAAAAACTGTTTTTT. Translating gives CASSLVQGGKEKLFF. The chain joins TRBV5-1 to TRBJ1-4; possibly TRBD1 for D (5 bases). The V end was cut by 0 bases, the J end by 8 bases, with 14 bases between. The CDR3 is 15 amino acids. Germline V gene data show CDR1 as SGHRS and CDR2 as YFSETQ.

This clonotype appeared once. V is TRBV7-9 and J is TRBJ2-7; D may be TRBD2 (5 bases). V was pared by 8 bases and J by 2 bases, with 16 bases between. The CDR3 has 14 amino acids. Germline V lookup: CDR1 SEHNR, CDR2 FQNEAQ (reference sequence). For the CDR3, the DNA is TGTGCCAGCGGAGGTAGCAATTTTCCCTACGAGCAGTACTTC. Its translation: CASGGSNFPYEQYF.